Listed below are T cell receptor beta chains from one sample, sequenced in a study of cytomegalovirus exposure and HLA in healthy donors. Sequencing used immunoSEQ multiplex PCR; TCRdb keeps in-frame clones, though not all of them. The table has 200,000 to 250,000 clones, around 77% seen once. Sequencing input: PBMCs. These receptors all come from a woman in her thirties in good health and CMV-seronegative. Both conserved end residues are part of each CDR3. Each record gives: clone size, J gene, V gene, D gene, CDR3 DNA, CDR3 protein. The D gene is left open where the match is weak. For some rows the clone size is stated as once, few or many, or as a class when expanded; others skip it.

- | TRBJ2-5 | TRBV5-6 | - | TGTGCCAGCAGCTTGAGAGGCAGCCCTTGGGAGCAGTACTTC | CASSLRGSPWEQYF
- | TRBJ2-1 | TRBV9 | TRBD2 | TGTGCCAGCAGCGCCTCCGGGACTAGCGGGGAAGAGCAGTTCTTC | CASSASGTSGEEQFF
- | TRBJ2-1 | TRBV27 | - | TGTGCCAGCAGTCCAAGAATGAGGTGGGACAATGAGCAGTTCTTC | CASSPRMRWDNEQFF
- | TRBJ1-2 | TRBV6-5 | - | TGTGCCAGCAGTTTTGGCGGACAGCCATATGGCTACACCTTC | CASSFGGQPYGYTF
- | TRBJ1-1 | TRBV7-2 | - | TGTGCCAGCAGCTTTGCCACCGGACAGTTCAGGAACACTGAAGCTTTCTTT | CASSFATGQFRNTEAFF
- | TRBJ2-3 | TRBV5-1 | TRBD2 | TGCGCCAGCAGCACCGGGTGGGGGGGTAGCACAGATACGCAGTATTTT | CASSTGWGGSTDTQYF
once | TRBJ2-7 | TRBV5-1 | TRBD1 | TGCGCCAGCAGCTCCAACAGGGGCATCGAGCAGTACTTC | CASSSNRGIEQYF
- | TRBJ1-2 | TRBV19 | TRBD1 | TGTGCCAGTAGTACAAGCGACAGGGGGAACCTATACTATGGCTACACCTTC | CASSTSDRGNLYYGYTF
- | TRBJ2-3 | TRBV4-1 | TRBD1 | TGCGCCAGCAGCCGTGGGGACAGCTTAGGAGATACGCAGTATTTT | CASSRGDSLGDTQYF
few | TRBJ1-4 | TRBV7-9 | - | TGTGCCAGCAGCCCCGGCGTCCAGCGGCCAACTAATGAAAAACTGTTTTTT | CASSPGVQRPTNEKLFF
once | TRBJ2-7 | TRBV4-2 | - | TGTGCCAGCAGCCAAAGAGGTAACCCCCTCGACTACGAGCAGTACTTC | CASSQRGNPLDYEQYF
- | TRBJ2-3 | TRBV5-1 | - | TGCGCCAGCAGCCCAACTCTGGGGGGGGCTAGAGATACGCAGTATTTT | CASSPTLGGARDTQYF
- | TRBJ2-3 | TRBV11-3 | TRBD1 | TGTGCCAGCAGCTTAGACAGGGGGACGCAGTATTTT | CASSLDRGTQYF
- | TRBJ2-1 | TRBV19 | TRBD2 | TGTGCCAGTACCGATACAGGGACTAGCGGGGGGGCCGCTTTTTGGGAGTATGAGCAGTTCTTC | CASTDTGTSGGAAFWEYEQFF